Detailed here is one TCR beta chain. CDR3 length equals 13 residues. V lost 5 bases and J lost 7, with 12 bases in between. In germline, CDR1 is SGHNT, CDR2 YENEEA. The sample belongs to a study of T-cell reconstitution after alpha-beta-depleted transplantation in children. Construction of the TCRbeta library involved unique molecular identifiers. TCRdb processed the PCR reads anew with MiXCR; each CDR3 protein has one entry. The sample lists hundreds of thousands of distinct CDR3 sequences, 15% to 20% occurring once. The sequence was obtained from a human donor who donated a stem cell graft to a child with acute myeloid leukemia. J is TRBJ2-1 and V is TRBV11-3, with a tentative D call TRBD1 (5 bases). This specimen was PBMCs from the stem cell graft donor, taken from the stem cell graft. This CDR3 is CASSNRQSNEQFF. The CDR3 nucleotides read TGTGCCAGCAGCAACCGACAGTCAAATGAGCAGTTCTTC.